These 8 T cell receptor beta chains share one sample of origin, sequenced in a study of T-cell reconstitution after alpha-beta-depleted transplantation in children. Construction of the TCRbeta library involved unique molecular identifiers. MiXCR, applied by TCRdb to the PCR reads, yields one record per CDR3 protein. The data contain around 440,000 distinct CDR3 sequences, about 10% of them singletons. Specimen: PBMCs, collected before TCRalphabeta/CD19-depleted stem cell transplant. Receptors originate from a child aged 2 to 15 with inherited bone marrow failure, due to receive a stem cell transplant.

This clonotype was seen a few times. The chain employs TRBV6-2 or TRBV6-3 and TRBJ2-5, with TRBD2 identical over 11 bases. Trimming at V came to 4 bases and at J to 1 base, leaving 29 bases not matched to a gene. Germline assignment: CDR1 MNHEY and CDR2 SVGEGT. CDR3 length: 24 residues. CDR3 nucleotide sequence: TGTGCCAGCAGTTCCTCCATCCTTCAGGGGATGGCGTCTAGCGGGAGGAACCTCCAAGAGACCCAGTACTTC. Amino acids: CASSSSILQGMASSGRNLQETQYF.

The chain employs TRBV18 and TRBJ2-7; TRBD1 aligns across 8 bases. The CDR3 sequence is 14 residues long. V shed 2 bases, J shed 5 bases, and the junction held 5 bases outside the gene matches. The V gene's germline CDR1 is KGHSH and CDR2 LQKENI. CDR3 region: CASSPRTGKDEQYF. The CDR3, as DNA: TGTGCCAGCTCACCAAGGACAGGGAAGGACGAGCAGTACTTC.

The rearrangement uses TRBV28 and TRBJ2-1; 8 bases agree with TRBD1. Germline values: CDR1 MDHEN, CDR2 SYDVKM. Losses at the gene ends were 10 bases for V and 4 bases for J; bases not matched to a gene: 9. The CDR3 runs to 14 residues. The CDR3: CATSKDRAYNEQFF. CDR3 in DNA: TGTGCCACCTCCAAGGACAGGGCTTACAATGAGCAGTTCTTC. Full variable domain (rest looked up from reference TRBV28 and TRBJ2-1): DVKVTQSSRYLVKRTGEKVFLECVQDMDHENMFWYRQDPGLGLRLIYFSYDVKMKEKGDIPEGYSVSREKKERFSLILESASTNQTSMYLCATSKDRAYNEQFFGPGTRLTVL.

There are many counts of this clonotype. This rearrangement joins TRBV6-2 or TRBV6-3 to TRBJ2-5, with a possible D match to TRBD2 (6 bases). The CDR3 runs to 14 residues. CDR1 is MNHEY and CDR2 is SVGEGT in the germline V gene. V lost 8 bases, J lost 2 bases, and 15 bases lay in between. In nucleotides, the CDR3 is TGTGCCAGCCTGAAGCGGGCCCAACAAGAGACCCAGTACTTC. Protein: CASLKRAQQETQYF.

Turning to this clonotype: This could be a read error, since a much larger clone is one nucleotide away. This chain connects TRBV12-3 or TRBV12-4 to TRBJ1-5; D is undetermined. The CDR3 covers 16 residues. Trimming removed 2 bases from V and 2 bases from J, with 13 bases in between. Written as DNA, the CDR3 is TGTGCCAGCAGTTTATCGGCGCCCTCGGGCAATCAGCCCCAGCATTTT. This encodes CASSLSAPSGNQPQHF.

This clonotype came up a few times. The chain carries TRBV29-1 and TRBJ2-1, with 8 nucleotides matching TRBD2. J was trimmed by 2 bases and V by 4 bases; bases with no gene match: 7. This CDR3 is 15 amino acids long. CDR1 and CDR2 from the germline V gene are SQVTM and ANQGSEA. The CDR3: CSVVGGRFPYNEQFF. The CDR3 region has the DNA TGCAGCGTTGTGGGCGGGAGGTTTCCCTACAATGAGCAGTTCTTC.

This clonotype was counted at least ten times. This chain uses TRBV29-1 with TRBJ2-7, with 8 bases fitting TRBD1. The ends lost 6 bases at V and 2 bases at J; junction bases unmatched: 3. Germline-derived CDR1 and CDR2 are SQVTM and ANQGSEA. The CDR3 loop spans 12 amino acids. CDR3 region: CSVKDRAYEQYF. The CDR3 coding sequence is TGCAGCGTGAAGGACAGGGCCTACGAGCAGTACTTC.

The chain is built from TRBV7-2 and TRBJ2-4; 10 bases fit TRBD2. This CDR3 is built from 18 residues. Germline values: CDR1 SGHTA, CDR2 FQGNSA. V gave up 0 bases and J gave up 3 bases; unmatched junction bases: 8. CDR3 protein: CASSLARASGSGKNIQYF. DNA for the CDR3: TGTGCCAGCAGCTTAGCGCGGGCTAGCGGGAGTGGCAAAAACATTCAGTACTTC.